Sequencing of this TCR beta chain was carried out in a study of T cells in Graves' hyperthyroidism and ophthalmopathy. The study excluded patients with uncontrolled infection, other autoimmune disease, pregnancy or lactation. Diagnoses were made from clinical symptoms, serum measures (thyroxine and TRAb), thyroid ultrasound and orbital computed tomography. This clonotype was seen many times. Amplification yielded TCR beta CDR3 regions, with RNA transcripts as the source. TCR CDR3 regions were first amplified by RT-PCR with HTBI primers. A single record per CDR3 protein comes from TCRdb applying MiXCR to the multiplex PCR reads. In the table there are about 420,000 distinct CDR3 sequences, around 13% of which are singletons. The germline V gene has CDR1 KGHSY and CDR2 FQNENV. The CDR3 is made up of 14 amino acids. Trimming stripped 2 bases from V and 6 bases from J, with 11 bases between.

This receptor was obtained from a woman under 30 with Graves' hyperthyroidism. The genes are TRBV16 and TRBJ2-1; D gene uncertain. Sequencing was done on a sample of blood. CDR3 amino acids: CASSQNKLGNEQFF. The DNA for the CDR3 is TGTGCCAGCAGCCAAAACAAATTGGGCAATGAGCAGTTCTTC.